These 10 T cell receptor beta chains were all obtained from the same sample, sequenced in a study of cytomegalovirus exposure and HLA in healthy donors. Primers for the PCR totalled 60 Vbeta and 13 Jbeta. Profiled with immunoSEQ multiplex PCR; TCRdb holds only in-frame clones, not every one. The sample includes under 150,000 clones, 80% to 85% of them seen just once. The sequenced sample consisted of PBMCs. These receptor sequences come from a male donor in good health and CMV-seropositive.

The V call is TRBV7-8, the J call TRBJ1-3, with TRBD1 identical over 7 bases. The CDR3 contains 14 residues. After removal of 2 bases from V and 8 bases from J, the junction contained 6 bases not matched to a gene. Germline V gene data show CDR1 as SGHVS and CDR2 as FQNEAQ. The DNA of the CDR3 is TGTGCCAGCAGCTTATTAGGGGGCCCGGACACCATATATTTT. Translated: CASSLLGGPDTIYF. Supplemented by reference TRBV7-8 and TRBJ1-3, the full variable domain reads GAGVSQSPRYKVAKRGQDVALRCDPISGHVSLFWYQQALGQGPEFLTYFQNEAQLDKSGLPSDRFFAERPEGSVSTLKIQRTQQEDSAVYLCASSLLGGPDTIYFGEGSWLTVV.

The CDR3 DNA is TGTGCCAGCAGGGATCCGGGACTAGCGGAACTACGCTCCTACGAGCAGTACTTC. Translated, it gives CASRDPGLAELRSYEQYF. The chain couples TRBV2 to TRBJ2-7; 11 bases match TRBD2. This CDR3 has 18 residues. The V segment lost 6 bases and the J segment 0 bases; nucleotides outside the gene matches: 13. CDR1 is SNHLY, CDR2 FYNNEI, per germline.

V usage is TRBV6-5 and J usage is TRBJ1-5; the match to TRBD1 covers 9 bases. The CDR3 has 15 amino acids. The V gene end was trimmed by 4 bases and the J gene end by 3 bases; junction bases not matched to a gene: 4. Per the germline V gene, CDR1 is MNHEY and CDR2 is SVGAGI. The CDR3 loop reads CASSWGQGPNQPQHF. The DNA of the CDR3 is TGTGCCAGCAGTTGGGGACAGGGCCCCAATCAGCCCCAGCATTTT.

The chain has TRBV6-5 and TRBJ1-4; tentative D call: TRBD1 (6 bases). Trimming took off 0 bases at V and 5 bases at J, with 7 bases between the two ends. The length of the CDR3 is 14 residues. Germline values: CDR1 MNHEY, CDR2 SVGAGI. The CDR3 DNA is TGTGCCAGCAGTTACTCGACAGGCAATGAAAAACTGTTTTTT. Protein sequence: CASSYSTGNEKLFF.

Remarks on this clone: Other nucleotide sequences from this sample produce the same CDR3. The chain is built from TRBV27 and TRBJ2-3, with TRBD1 matching 11 bases. Germline V lookup: CDR1 MNHEY, CDR2 SMNVEV (reference sequence). CDR3 length equals 15 residues. V was pared by 3 bases and J by 5 bases, with 4 bases of the junction left unmatched. CDR3 in amino acids: CASSFRTGGEDTQYF. In DNA form, the CDR3 reads TGTGCCAGCAGTTTCCGGACAGGGGGCGAAGATACGCAGTATTTT.

V and J are TRBV7-2 and TRBJ2-1; 7 bases are shared with TRBD2. The germline CDR1 and CDR2 sequences are SGHTA and FQGNSA. The CDR3 runs to 15 residues. V dropped 1 base and J dropped 6; count of bases not matched to a gene: 6. CDR3 sequence: CASSLGGGAGNEQFF. As DNA, the CDR3 is TGTGCCAGCAGCTTAGGGGGGGGTGCTGGCAATGAGCAGTTCTTC.

The genes are TRBV10-2 and TRBJ1-2; the D is unclear. Germline V gene lookup returns CDR1 WSHSY and CDR2 SAAADI. This CDR3 has 13 amino acids. The V and J ends lost 8 bases and 2 bases respectively, with 12 bases between them. CDR3 residues: CASSDLANYGYTF. In nucleotides, the CDR3 is TGCGCCAGCTCCGATTTAGCCAACTATGGCTACACCTTC.

The chain links TRBV29-1 to TRBJ1-2; 7 nucleotides align to TRBD1. V shed 1 base and J 11 bases; nucleotides not matched to a gene: 7. The germline V gene has CDR1 SQVTM and CDR2 ANQGSEA. The CDR3 loop spans 12 amino acids. In DNA form, the CDR3 reads TGCAGCGTTGAAGGAAACAGGGGCGGGTACACCTTC. Its translation: CSVEGNRGGYTF.

V and J are TRBV28 and TRBJ2-7, with TRBD1 as a possible D gene (6 bases). The CDR3 spans 15 residues. The V gene lost 6 bases and the J gene lost 2 bases, with 17 bases spanning the gap. Germline CDR1 MDHEN, CDR2 SYDVKM. CDR3 coding DNA: TGTGCCAGCAGCTTTGGGGGCAGGGGCACCTACGAGCAGTACTTC. Translated, it gives CASSFGGRGTYEQYF.

The chain couples TRBV4-3 to TRBJ2-2; D unresolved. This CDR3 region has 15 residues. Germline V CDR1 and CDR2: LGHNA, YSLEER. V was pared by 2 bases and J by 2 bases, with 9 bases between. CDR3 DNA: TGCGCCAGCAGCCAATACCTCCTAAACACCGGGGAGCTGTTTTTT. Translating it yields CASSQYLLNTGELFF.